The 11 T cell receptor beta chains presented below share a single source sample, sequenced in a study of CD8+ T cells in alopecia areata. RNA, once extracted, was reverse transcribed into cDNA for use as the sequencing template. Sequencing used immunoSEQ multiplex PCR; TCRdb keeps in-frame clones, though not all of them. The sample carries 65,000 to 95,000 clones, approximately 50% recorded once. The sample consisted of NKG2D-high CD8+ T cells sorted from blood. These receptors were taken from a human donor with alopecia areata.

The chain links TRBV29-1 to TRBJ2-7; D is unclear. Germline CDR1 reads SQVTM; CDR2 reads ANQGSEA. The CDR3 length is 12 residues. The V end lost 4 bases, the J end lost 6 bases, and 13 bases lay between the germline ends. The CDR3 DNA reads TGCAGCGTTGTGGATGAAGGACCCGAGCAGTACTTC. This translates into CSVVDEGPEQYF.

The chain uses TRBV4-3 and TRBJ2-5; D possibly uses TRBD1 or TRBD2 (5 bases each). Trimming stripped 4 bases from V and 4 bases from J, with 16 bases between. The CDR3 totals 15 residues. The germline V gene encodes CDR1 LGHNA and CDR2 YSLEER. The CDR3 here is CASSPGDGARETQYF. CDR3 sequence (DNA): TGCGCCAGCAGCCCTGGGGACGGGGCCCGAGAGACCCAGTACTTC.

There are a few counts of this clone. The CDR3 spells CASNWLEGHEQYF. CDR3 bases: TGTGCCAGCAATTGGTTAGAGGGGCACGAGCAGTACTTC. J is TRBJ2-7 and V is TRBV2, with D possibly called TRBD1 or TRBD2 (5 bases each). Germline lookup yields CDR1 SNHLY and CDR2 FYNNEI. The germline V and J ends were trimmed by 7 bases and 5 bases, with 15 bases remaining between them. The CDR3 has 13 residues.

This clone was observed a few times. The rearrangement joins TRBV9 to TRBJ2-1; TRBD2 matches at 16 bases. The CDR3 contains 19 residues. V shed 4 bases and J 5 bases; nucleotides not matched to a gene: 12. Germline lookup yields CDR1 SGDLS and CDR2 YYNGEE. DNA for the CDR3: TGTGCCAGCAGCTCATCCGGGACTAGCGGGGGGGACTTCCACAATGAGCAGTTCTTC. Translating gives CASSSSGTSGGDFHNEQFF.

This clone was detected only a few times. This chain joins TRBV6-5 and TRBJ2-5; perhaps TRBD2 as D (5 bases). Germline lookup yields CDR1 MNHEY and CDR2 SVGAGI. The V end was cut by 0 bases, the J end by 3 bases, with 11 bases between. The CDR3 loop spans 15 amino acids. The CDR3 is CASSYSNRRKETQYF. Written as DNA, the CDR3 is TGTGCCAGCAGTTACTCGAATCGGAGGAAAGAGACCCAGTACTTC.

The gene calls are TRBV4-1 and TRBJ2-7, with no clear D. V dropped 4 bases and J dropped 2 bases, with 9 bases sitting between them. Looked up from germline, CDR1 is MGHRA and CDR2 is YSYEKL. This CDR3 spans 13 amino acids. The CDR3 nucleotides are TGCGCCAGCAGCCCATCTGGGCCCTACGAGCAGTACTTC. This encodes CASSPSGPYEQYF.

The chain links TRBV4-3 to TRBJ2-3, with D perhaps TRBD1 (5 bases). Per germline, CDR1 LGHNA and CDR2 YSLEER. The CDR3 loop spans 17 amino acids. V lost 0 bases to trimming and J lost 2 bases, with 15 bases between them. In nucleotides, the CDR3 is TGCGCCAGCAGCCAAGATAGTGGACAAGGATTCACAGATACGCAGTATTTT. It yields the protein CASSQDSGQGFTDTQYF.

The V and J genes are TRBV27 and TRBJ2-2; the D is unclear. Germline values: CDR1 MNHEY, CDR2 SMNVEV (reference sequence). Trimming stripped 5 bases from V and 4 bases from J, with 5 bases between. This CDR3 region has 12 residues. The CDR3 DNA reads as TGTGCCAGCAGTCGATTCACCGGGGAGCTGTTTTTT. Translated: CASSRFTGELFF.

This clone was observed a handful of times. The rearrangement joins TRBV29-1 to TRBJ2-1; the D gene is possibly TRBD1 (8 bases). V was cut by 3 bases and J by 1 base, with 19 bases left in between. This CDR3 is 17 amino acids long. In germline, CDR1 is SQVTM, CDR2 ANQGSEA. The CDR3 nucleotides are TGCAGCGTTGAGGGAGGGATTTACAGGGGGTCCTACAATGAGCAGTTCTTC. Translated, it gives CSVEGGIYRGSYNEQFF.

This clone appeared many times. V gene TRBV9 combines with J gene TRBJ2-2, with 10 bases matching TRBD1. Germline CDR1 SGDLS, CDR2 YYNGEE. The CDR3 totals 19 residues. The ends lost 6 bases at V and 4 bases at J; junction bases unmatched: 18. This CDR3 is CASNPGQGSVGGGTGELFF. In DNA, the CDR3 is TGTGCCAGCAATCCGGGACAGGGGTCTGTTGGCGGGGGCACCGGGGAGCTGTTTTTT.

The rearrangement links TRBV27 to TRBJ1-5; D ambiguous. The length of the CDR3 is 12 residues. Germline V gene sequence: CDR1 MNHEY, CDR2 SMNVEV (reference sequence). V lost 2 bases and J 6 bases, leaving 5 bases between the germline ends. The CDR3 bases are TGTGCCAGCAGTTTACTGGGTCAGCCCCAGCATTTT. Translation gives CASSLLGQPQHF.